This is a list of T cell receptor beta chains from one sample in a study of cytomegalovirus exposure and HLA in healthy donors. Generated by immunoSEQ multiplex PCR, the TCRdb table keeps only in-frame clones and is missing some. The repertoire includes around 41,000 clones, almost 70% of them detected once, and about 4% sits in the top ten. The sequencing sample was made of PBMCs. All receptors derive from a man aged 35 to 55 in good health and CMV-seronegative. Each CDR3 is given with its conserved first and last residue. Fields, in order: V gene, D gene, J gene, clone size, CDR3 protein, CDR3 DNA. The D gene is left open where the match is weak. Clone size is shown for a subset of rows, as once, few, many or a class of expanded clone.

TRBV2	NA	TRBJ2-3	NA	CASGRSAGRTDTQYF	TGTGCCAGCGGGCGGTCGGCGGGTCGGACAGATACGCAGTATTTT
TRBV19	NA	TRBJ2-2	NA	CASQPDITGELFF	TGTGCCAGCCAGCCTGACATCACCGGGGAGCTGTTTTTT
TRBV5-1	TRBD1	TRBJ1-2	NA	CASSLEAGGSAVTF	TGCGCCAGCAGCTTGGAGGCAGGGGGCTCAGCGGTCACCTTC
TRBV7-8	NA	TRBJ2-7	NA	CASSWVQGMYYEQYF	TGTGCCAGCAGCTGGGTCCAGGGGATGTACTACGAGCAGTACTTC
TRBV29-1	NA	TRBJ1-1	NA	CSVDQFTEAFF	TGCAGCGTTGATCAGTTCACTGAAGCTTTCTTT
TRBV6-4	NA	TRBJ2-1	NA	CASVGAVQTEQFF	TGTGCCAGCGTTGGGGCAGTTCAAACTGAGCAGTTCTTC
TRBV19	NA	TRBJ1-4	NA	CASSISGRGSEKLFF	TGTGCCAGTAGTATAAGCGGCAGGGGAAGCGAAAAACTGTTTTTT
TRBV5-1	NA	TRBJ1-1	NA	CASSLRGGNTEAFF	TGCGCCAGCAGCTTGCGGGGGGGGAACACTGAAGCTTTCTTT
TRBV30	TRBD2	TRBJ2-3	NA	CAWSAGGEGTDTQYF	TGTGCCTGGAGTGCGGGAGGAGAAGGCACAGATACGCAGTATTTT
TRBV9	TRBD1	TRBJ1-3	NA	CASSVGTGLGNTIYF	TGTGCCAGCAGCGTTGGGACAGGGCTTGGAAACACCATATATTTT
TRBV5-4	NA	TRBJ2-7	NA	CASSLDRATYEQYF	TGTGCCAGCAGCTTAGACAGAGCGACCTACGAGCAGTACTTC
TRBV18	TRBD1	TRBJ1-3	NA	CASSPPDRVGGNTIYF	TGTGCCAGCTCACCGCCCGACAGGGTAGGCGGAAACACCATATATTTT
TRBV30	NA	TRBJ2-3	few	CAWSGDTQYF	TGTGCCTGGTCCGGAGATACGCAGTATTTT
TRBV5-1	TRBD1	TRBJ1-3	NA	CASSPPGQANTIYF	TGCGCCAGCAGCCCCCCGGGACAGGCCAACACCATATATTTT
TRBV29-1	NA	TRBJ2-7	NA	CSVCYEPYEQYF	TGCAGCGTTTGCTATGAACCCTACGAGCAGTACTTC
TRBV9	TRBD1	TRBJ1-2	NA	CASSPETGAPTYGYTF	TGTGCCAGCAGCCCGGAAACAGGGGCCCCAACCTATGGCTACACCTTC
TRBV11-2	NA	TRBJ1-2	NA	CASSLGSHGYTF	TGTGCCAGCAGCCTGGGGAGTCATGGCTACACCTTC
TRBV25-1	NA	TRBJ1-2	NA	CASSEYGGGTEYGYTF	TGTGCCAGCAGTGAATACGGCGGCGGGACGGAATATGGCTACACCTTC
TRBV15	NA	TRBJ2-7	NA	CATSRDRGWEEQYF	TGTGCCACCAGCAGAGATAGAGGCTGGGAGGAGCAGTACTTC
TRBV4-2	TRBD1	TRBJ2-7	NA	CASSQEDRASYEQYF	TGTGCCAGCAGCCAAGAGGACAGGGCCTCCTACGAGCAGTACTTC
TRBV5-6	TRBD1	TRBJ1-2	NA	CASSLGTGANYGYTF	TGTGCCAGCAGCTTGGGGACAGGGGCGAACTATGGCTACACCTTC
TRBV6-5	TRBD1	TRBJ1-2	once	CASRMTGRLMDGYTF	TGTGCCAGCAGGATGACAGGGCGGTTAATGGATGGCTACACCTTC
TRBV29-1	NA	TRBJ1-3	NA	CSAGSGAGNTIYF	TGCAGCGCCGGATCAGGGGCTGGAAACACCATATATTTT
TRBV7-9	TRBD1	TRBJ1-6	NA	CASSPGTGDSPLHF	TGTGCCAGCAGCCCCGGGACAGGGGATTCACCCCTCCACTTT
TRBV13	NA	TRBJ1-1	NA	CASSLGRGNTEAFF	TGTGCCAGCAGCTTAGGACGAGGGAACACTGAAGCTTTCTTT
TRBV2	NA	TRBJ1-6	NA	CASVARENSNSPLHF	TGTGCCAGCGTCGCACGGGAAAATTCTAATTCACCCCTCCACTTT
TRBV4-3	TRBD2	TRBJ2-3	NA	CASSPTGTSVGDTQYF	TGCGCCAGCAGCCCAACAGGGACTAGCGTTGGAGATACGCAGTATTTT
TRBV5-8	TRBD1	TRBJ2-7	NA	CASSSGQGPYEQYF	TGTGCCAGCAGCTCGGGACAGGGCCCCTACGAGCAGTACTTC
TRBV30	TRBD1	TRBJ2-2	few	CAWSVGTGHTGELFF	TGTGCCTGGAGTGTAGGGACAGGTCACACCGGGGAGCTGTTTTTT
TRBV5-1	TRBD1	TRBJ2-7	NA	CASSLRQGADEQYF	TGCGCCAGCAGCTTGCGTCAGGGGGCCGACGAGCAGTACTTC
TRBV6-1	TRBD1	TRBJ1-2	NA	CASSTDRGYGYTF	TGTGCCAGCAGTACAGACAGGGGCTATGGCTACACCTTC
TRBV9	NA	TRBJ1-1	NA	CASSPREGGTEAFF	TGTGCCAGCAGCCCTCGAGAGGGGGGGACTGAAGCTTTCTTT
TRBV25-1	TRBD1	TRBJ1-1	NA	CASKDRVYTEAFF	TGTGCCAGCAAGGACAGGGTGTACACTGAAGCTTTCTTT
TRBV7-9	NA	TRBJ1-4	NA	CASSLTGGGGEKLFF	TGTGCCAGCAGCTTAACGGGGGGAGGCGGTGAAAAACTGTTTTTT
TRBV30	NA	TRBJ1-2	NA	CAWMTDYGYTF	TGTGCCTGGATGACAGACTATGGCTACACCTTC
TRBV6-1	NA	TRBJ1-4	NA	CASSEGEGPWEKLFF	TGTGCCAGCAGTGAAGGGGAGGGCCCGTGGGAAAAACTGTTTTTT
TRBV5-6	NA	TRBJ1-5	NA	CASSLGATGNGQPQHF	TGTGCCAGCAGCTTGGGGGCTACAGGGAATGGACAGCCCCAGCATTTT
TRBV4-1	NA	TRBJ2-7	NA	CASSQGHMGYEQYF	TGCGCCAGCAGCCAGGGCCACATGGGCTACGAGCAGTACTTC